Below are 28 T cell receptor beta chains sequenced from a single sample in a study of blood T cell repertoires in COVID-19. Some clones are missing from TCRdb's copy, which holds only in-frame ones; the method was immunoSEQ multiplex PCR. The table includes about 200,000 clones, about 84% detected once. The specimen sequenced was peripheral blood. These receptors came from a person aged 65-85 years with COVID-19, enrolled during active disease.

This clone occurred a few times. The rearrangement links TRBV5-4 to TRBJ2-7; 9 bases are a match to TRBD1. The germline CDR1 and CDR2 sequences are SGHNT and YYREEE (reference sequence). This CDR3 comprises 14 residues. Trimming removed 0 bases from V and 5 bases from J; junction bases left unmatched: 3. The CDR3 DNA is TGTGCCAGCAGCTTGGGGGACAGGGACGACGAGCAGTACTTC. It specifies CASSLGDRDDEQYF.

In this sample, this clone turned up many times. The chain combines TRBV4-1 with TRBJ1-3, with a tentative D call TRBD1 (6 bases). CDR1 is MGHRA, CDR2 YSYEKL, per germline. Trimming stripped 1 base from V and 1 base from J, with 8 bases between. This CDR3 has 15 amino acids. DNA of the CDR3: TGCGCCAGCAGCCAAGTACAGGGTTCTGGAAACACCATATATTTT. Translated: CASSQVQGSGNTIYF.

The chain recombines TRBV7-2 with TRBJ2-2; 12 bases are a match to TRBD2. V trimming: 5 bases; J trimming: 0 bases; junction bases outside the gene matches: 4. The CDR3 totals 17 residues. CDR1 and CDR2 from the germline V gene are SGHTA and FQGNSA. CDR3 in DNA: TGTGCCAGCAGCGGACTAGCGGGAAAATCGAACACCGGGGAGCTGTTTTTT. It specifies CASSGLAGKSNTGELFF.

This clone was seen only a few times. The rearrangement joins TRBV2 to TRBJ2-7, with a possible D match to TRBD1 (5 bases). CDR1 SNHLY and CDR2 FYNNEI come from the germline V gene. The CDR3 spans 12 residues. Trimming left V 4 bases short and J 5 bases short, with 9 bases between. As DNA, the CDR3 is TGTGCCAGCAGTGTTGAGACAGACGAGCAGTACTTC. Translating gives CASSVETDEQYF.

CDR3 sequence (DNA): TGCGCCAGCAGCCAAGGCGGGACGGTGAACACTGAAGCTTTCTTT. Protein sequence: CASSQGGTVNTEAFF. V and J are TRBV4-3 and TRBJ1-1, with D possibly TRBD1 on 5 matching bases. The V end lost 1 base, the J end lost 0 bases, and 9 bases lay between the germline ends. Germline-derived CDR1 and CDR2 are LGHNA and YSLEER. The CDR3 runs to 15 residues.

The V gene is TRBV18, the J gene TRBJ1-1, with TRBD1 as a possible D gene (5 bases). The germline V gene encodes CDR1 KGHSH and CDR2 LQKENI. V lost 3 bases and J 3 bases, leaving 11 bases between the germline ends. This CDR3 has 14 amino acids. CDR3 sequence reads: CASSPLTGDTEAFF. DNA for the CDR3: TGTGCCAGCTCACCGCTAACGGGGGACACTGAAGCTTTCTTT.

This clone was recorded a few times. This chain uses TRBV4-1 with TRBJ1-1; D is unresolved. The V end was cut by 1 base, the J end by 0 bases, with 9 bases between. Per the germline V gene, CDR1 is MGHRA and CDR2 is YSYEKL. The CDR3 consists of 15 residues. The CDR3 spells CASSQGLSVNTEAFF. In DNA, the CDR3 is TGCGCCAGCAGCCAAGGGCTCAGCGTGAACACTGAAGCTTTCTTT.

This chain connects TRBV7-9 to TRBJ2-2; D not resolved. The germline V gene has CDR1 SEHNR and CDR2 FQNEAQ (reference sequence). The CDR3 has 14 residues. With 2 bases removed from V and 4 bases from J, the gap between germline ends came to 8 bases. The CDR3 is CASSLLQSTGELFF. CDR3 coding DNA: TGTGCCAGCAGCTTACTACAGTCCACCGGGGAGCTGTTTTTT. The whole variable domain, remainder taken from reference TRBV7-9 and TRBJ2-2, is DTGVSQNPRHKITKRGQNVTFRCDPISEHNRLYWYRQTLGQGPEFLTYFQNEAQLEKSRLLSDRFSAERPKGSFSTLEIQRTEQGDSAMYLCASSLLQSTGELFFGEGSRLTVL.

The CDR3 loop is CASSIAVGTGRETQYF. In DNA, the CDR3 is TGTGCCAGTAGTATAGCAGTCGGGACAGGCAGGGAGACCCAGTACTTC. The chain uses TRBV19 and TRBJ2-5; 8 positions match TRBD1. The V gene's germline CDR1 is LNHDA and CDR2 SQIVND (reference sequence). Germline trimming cut 1 base from V and 5 bases from J; bases unmatched to any gene: 9. This CDR3 region has 16 residues.

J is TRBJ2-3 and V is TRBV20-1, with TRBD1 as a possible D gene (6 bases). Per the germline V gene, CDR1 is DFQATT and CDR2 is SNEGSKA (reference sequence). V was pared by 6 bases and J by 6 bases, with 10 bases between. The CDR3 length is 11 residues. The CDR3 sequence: CSASTGDTQYF. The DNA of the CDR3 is TGCAGTGCATCTACAGGGGATACGCAGTATTTT.

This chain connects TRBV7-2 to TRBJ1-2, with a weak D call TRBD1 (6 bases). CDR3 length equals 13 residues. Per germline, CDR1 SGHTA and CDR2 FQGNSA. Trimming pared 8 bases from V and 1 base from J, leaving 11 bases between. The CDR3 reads CASERDINYGYTF. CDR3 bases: TGTGCCAGCGAAAGGGACATTAACTATGGCTACACCTTC.

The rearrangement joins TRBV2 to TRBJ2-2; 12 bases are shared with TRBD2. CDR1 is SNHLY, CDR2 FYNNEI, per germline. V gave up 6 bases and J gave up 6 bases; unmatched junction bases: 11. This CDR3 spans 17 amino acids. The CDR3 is CASSVLLAGGQAGELFF. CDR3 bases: TGTGCCAGCAGCGTTTTACTAGCGGGGGGTCAAGCCGGGGAGCTGTTTTTT.

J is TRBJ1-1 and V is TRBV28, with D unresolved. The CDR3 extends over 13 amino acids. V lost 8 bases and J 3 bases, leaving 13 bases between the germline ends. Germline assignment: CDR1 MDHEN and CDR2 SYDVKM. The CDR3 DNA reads TGTGCCAGCTTAGGCAGAGGTTACACTGAAGCTTTCTTT. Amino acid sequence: CASLGRGYTEAFF.

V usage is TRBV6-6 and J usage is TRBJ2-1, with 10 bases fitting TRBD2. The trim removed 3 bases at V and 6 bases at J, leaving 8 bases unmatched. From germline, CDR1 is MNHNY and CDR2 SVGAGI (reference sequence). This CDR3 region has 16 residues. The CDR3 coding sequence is TGTGCCAGCAGTTATAGGGCTAGCGGGAGCCTCAATGAGCAGTTCTTC. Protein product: CASSYRASGSLNEQFF.

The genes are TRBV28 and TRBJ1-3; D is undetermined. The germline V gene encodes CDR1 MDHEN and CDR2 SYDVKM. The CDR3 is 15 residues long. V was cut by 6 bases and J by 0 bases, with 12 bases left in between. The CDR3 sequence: CASSLISYSGNTIYF. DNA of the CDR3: TGTGCCAGCAGCTTGATCTCCTACTCTGGAAACACCATATATTTT.

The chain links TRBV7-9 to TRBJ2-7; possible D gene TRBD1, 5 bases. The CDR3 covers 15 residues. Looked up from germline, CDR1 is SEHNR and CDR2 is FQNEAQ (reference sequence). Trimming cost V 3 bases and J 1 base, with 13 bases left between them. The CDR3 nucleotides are TGTGCCAGCAGCTTTAGTCTGGGGCGATCCTACGAGCAGTACTTC. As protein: CASSFSLGRSYEQYF.

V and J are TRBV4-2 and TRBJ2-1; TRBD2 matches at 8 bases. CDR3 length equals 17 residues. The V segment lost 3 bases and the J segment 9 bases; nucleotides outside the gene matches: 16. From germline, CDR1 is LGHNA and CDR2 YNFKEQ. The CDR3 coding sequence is TGTGCCAGCAGCCAGGCTACTAGCGGACCTAAGTCGGTTGAGCAGTTCTTC. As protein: CASSQATSGPKSVEQFF.

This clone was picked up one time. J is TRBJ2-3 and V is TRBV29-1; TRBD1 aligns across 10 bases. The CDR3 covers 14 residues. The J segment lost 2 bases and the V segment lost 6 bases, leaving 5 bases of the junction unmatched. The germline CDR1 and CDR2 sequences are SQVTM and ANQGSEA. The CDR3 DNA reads TGCAGCGTCGCCGGGACAGGGGCCACAGATACGCAGTATTTT. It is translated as CSVAGTGATDTQYF.

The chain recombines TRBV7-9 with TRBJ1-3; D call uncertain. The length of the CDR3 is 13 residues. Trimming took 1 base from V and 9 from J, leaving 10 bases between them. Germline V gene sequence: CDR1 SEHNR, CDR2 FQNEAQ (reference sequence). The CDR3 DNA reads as TGTGCCAGCAGCTTAGATGTTGGAGGCACCATATATTTT. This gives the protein CASSLDVGGTIYF. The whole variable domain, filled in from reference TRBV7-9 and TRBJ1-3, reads DTGVSQNPRHKITKRGQNVTFRCDPISEHNRLYWYRQTLGQGPEFLTYFQNEAQLEKSRLLSDRFSAERPKGSFSTLEIQRTEQGDSAMYLCASSLDVGGTIYFGEGSWLTVV.

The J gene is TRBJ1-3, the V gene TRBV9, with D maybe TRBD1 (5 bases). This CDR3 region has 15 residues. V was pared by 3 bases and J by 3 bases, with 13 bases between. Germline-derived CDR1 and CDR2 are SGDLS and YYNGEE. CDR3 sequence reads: CASSEGPGNGNTIYF. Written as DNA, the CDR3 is TGTGCCAGCAGCGAGGGGCCGGGCAATGGAAACACCATATATTTT.

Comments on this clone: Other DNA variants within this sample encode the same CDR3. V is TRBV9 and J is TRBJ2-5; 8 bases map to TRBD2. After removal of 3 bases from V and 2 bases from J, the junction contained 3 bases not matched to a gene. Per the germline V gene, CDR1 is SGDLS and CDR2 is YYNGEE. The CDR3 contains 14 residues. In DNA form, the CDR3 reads TGTGCCAGCAGCGCACGGGGGGGACAAGAGACCCAGTACTTC. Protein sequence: CASSARGGQETQYF.

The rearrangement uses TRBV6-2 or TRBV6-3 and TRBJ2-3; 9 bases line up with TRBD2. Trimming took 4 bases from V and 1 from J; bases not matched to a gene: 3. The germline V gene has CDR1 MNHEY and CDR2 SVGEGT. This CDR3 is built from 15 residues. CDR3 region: CASSSRLAGTDTQYF. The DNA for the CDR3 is TGTGCCAGCAGTTCCCGACTAGCGGGCACAGATACGCAGTATTTT.

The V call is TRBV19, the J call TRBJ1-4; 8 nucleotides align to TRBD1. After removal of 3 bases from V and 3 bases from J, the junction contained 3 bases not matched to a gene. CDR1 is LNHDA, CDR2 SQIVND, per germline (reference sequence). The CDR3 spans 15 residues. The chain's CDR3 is CASSIPQGANEKLFF. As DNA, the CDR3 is TGTGCCAGTAGTATTCCACAGGGGGCTAATGAAAAACTGTTTTTT. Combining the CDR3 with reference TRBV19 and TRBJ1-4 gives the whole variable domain DGGITQSPKYLFRKEGQNVTLSCEQNLNHDAMYWYRQDPGQGLRLIYYSQIVNDFQKGDIAEGYSVSREKKESFPLTVTSAQKNPTAFYLCASSIPQGANEKLFFGSGTQLSVL.

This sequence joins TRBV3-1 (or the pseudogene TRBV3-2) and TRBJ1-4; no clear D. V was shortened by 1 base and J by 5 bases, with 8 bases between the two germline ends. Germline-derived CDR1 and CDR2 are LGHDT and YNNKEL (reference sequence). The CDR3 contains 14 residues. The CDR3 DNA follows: TGTGCCAGCAGCCAAGTAGGGAGAAATGAAAAACTGTTTTTT. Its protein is CASSQVGRNEKLFF.

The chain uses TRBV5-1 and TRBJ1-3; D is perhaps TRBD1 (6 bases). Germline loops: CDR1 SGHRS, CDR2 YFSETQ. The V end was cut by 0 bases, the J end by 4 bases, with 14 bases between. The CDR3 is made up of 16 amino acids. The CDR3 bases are TGCGCCAGCAGCTTGGTAGGTCCCGGGACAGGAAACACCATATATTTT. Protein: CASSLVGPGTGNTIYF. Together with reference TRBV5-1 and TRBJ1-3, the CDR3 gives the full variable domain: KAGVTQTPRYLIKTRGQQVTLSCSPISGHRSVSWYQQTPGQGLQFLFEYFSETQRNKGNFPGRFSGRQFSNSRSEMNVSTLELGDSALYLCASSLVGPGTGNTIYFGEGSWLTVV.

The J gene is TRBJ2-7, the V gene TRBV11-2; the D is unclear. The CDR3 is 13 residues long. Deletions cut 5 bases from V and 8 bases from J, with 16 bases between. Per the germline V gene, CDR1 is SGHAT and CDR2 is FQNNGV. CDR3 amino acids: CASSQNAQVKQYF. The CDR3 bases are TGTGCCAGCAGCCAAAACGCGCAGGTTAAGCAGTACTTC.

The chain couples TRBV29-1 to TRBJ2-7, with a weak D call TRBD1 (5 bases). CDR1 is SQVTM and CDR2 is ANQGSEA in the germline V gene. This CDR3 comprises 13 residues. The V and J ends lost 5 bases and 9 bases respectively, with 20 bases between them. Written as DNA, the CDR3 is TGCAGCGTTACAAAGGGGCAGGGTTTCGCGCAGTACTTC. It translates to CSVTKGQGFAQYF.

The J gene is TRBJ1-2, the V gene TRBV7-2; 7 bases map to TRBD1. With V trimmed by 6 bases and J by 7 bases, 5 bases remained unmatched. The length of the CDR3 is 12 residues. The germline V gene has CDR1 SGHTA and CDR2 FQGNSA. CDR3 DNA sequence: TGTGCCAGCAGTTGGGGACAGTTTGGCTACACCTTC. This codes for CASSWGQFGYTF. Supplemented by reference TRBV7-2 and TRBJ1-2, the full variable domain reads GAGVSQSPSNKVTEKGKDVELRCDPISGHTALYWYRQSLGQGLEFLIYFQGNSAPDKSGLPSDRFSAERTGGSVSTLTIQRTQQEDSAVYLCASSWGQFGYTFGSGTRLTVV.